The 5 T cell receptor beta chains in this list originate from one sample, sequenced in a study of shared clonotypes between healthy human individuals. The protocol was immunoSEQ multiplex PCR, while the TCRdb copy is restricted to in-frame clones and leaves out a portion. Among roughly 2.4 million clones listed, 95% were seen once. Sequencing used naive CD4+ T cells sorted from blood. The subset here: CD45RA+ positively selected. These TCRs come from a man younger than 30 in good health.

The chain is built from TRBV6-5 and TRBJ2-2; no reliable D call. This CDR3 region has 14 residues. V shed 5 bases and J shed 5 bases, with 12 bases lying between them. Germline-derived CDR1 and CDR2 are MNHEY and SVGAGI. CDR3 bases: TGTGCCAGCAGTAACGACCCAAAAACCGGGGAGCTGTTTTTT. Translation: CASSNDPKTGELFF.

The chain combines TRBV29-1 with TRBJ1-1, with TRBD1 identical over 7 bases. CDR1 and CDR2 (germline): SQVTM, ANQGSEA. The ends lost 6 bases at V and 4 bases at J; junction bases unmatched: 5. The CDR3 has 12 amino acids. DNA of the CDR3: TGCAGCGTCGATAGACAGGGCACTGAAGCTTTCTTT. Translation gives CSVDRQGTEAFF.

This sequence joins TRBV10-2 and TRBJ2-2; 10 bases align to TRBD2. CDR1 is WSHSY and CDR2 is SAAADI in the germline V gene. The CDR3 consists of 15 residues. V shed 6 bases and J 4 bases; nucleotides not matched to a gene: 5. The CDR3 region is CASRAGGPGTGELFF. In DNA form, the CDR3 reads TGCGCCAGCAGAGCGGGGGGGCCGGGCACCGGGGAGCTGTTTTTT.

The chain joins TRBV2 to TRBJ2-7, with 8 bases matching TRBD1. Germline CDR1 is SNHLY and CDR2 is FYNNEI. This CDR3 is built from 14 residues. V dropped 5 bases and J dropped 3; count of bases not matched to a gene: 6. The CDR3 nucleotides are TGTGCCAGCAGTACCGGGACAGGCTACTACGAGCAGTACTTC. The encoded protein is CASSTGTGYYEQYF.

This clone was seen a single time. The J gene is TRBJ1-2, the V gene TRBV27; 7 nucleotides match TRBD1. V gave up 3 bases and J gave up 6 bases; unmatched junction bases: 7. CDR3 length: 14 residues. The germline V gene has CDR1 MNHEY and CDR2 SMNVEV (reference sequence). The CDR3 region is CASSFTGVGNGYTF. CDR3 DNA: TGTGCCAGCAGTTTTACAGGGGTGGGTAATGGCTACACCTTC.